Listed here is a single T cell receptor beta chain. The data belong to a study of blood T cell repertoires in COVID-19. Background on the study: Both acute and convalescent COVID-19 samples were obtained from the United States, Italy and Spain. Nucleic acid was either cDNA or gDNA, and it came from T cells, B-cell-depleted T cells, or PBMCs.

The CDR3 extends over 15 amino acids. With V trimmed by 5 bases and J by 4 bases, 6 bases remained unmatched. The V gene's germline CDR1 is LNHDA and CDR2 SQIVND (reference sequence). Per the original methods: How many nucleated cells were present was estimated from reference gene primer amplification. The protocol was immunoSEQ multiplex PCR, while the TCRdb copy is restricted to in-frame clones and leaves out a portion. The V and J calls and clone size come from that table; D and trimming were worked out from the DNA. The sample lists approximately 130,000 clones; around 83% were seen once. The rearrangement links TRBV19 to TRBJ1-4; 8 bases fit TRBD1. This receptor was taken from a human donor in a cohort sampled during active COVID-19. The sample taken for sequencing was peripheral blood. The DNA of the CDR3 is TGTGCCAGTAGTCCCCGGACAGGGTTTAATGAAAAACTGTTTTTT. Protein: CASSPRTGFNEKLFF.